Described below is a single T cell receptor (beta chain) sequence and its context. This clone was found once. Which antigen it targets is not known. No base-level quality is on record; no much larger clone is a single base apart. The data stem from a study of cytomegalovirus exposure and HLA in healthy donors (dated by TCRdb to between 2016 and 2019). Describing the broader study: According to an earlier analysis of around 600 of the donors, about 179 million T cells yielded roughly 100 million unique TCR beta sequences and 250 to 350 Gb of sequence data. An early release that covered around 590 HLA-typed donors contained approximately 320 gigabases of sequencing data and 75 million to 100 million unique TCR sequences. Of the roughly 430 genotyped donors, approximately 83% fell in the genetic ancestry cluster associated with self-reported Caucasian donors. The aim of the study was to test whether cataloging public T cell receptors could identify signatures of past pathogen exposure. The study used immunosequencing to profile the T cell repertoires of 666 subjects and linked those repertoires to cytomegalovirus serostatus. A separate validation cohort of about 110 different subjects was used in addition to the roughly 670-subject first cohort. To predict cytomegalovirus infection status, the study combined high-throughput TCR immunosequencing, statistical association of individual TCRs with disease status, and machine learning. A later analysis re-examined previously published TCR beta repertoires from 600 to 700 donors and added high-resolution HLA genotyping to investigate patterns of TCR occurrence. Rather than using new phenotypic data, the later analysis identified candidate immune exposures from TCR beta sequences and from how often those sequences occurred across donors. An earlier analysis of 587 of the donors applied high-throughput TCR beta sequencing to assess whether each TCR beta V gene segment acted as functional or pseudogenic. Donor age, sex, ethnicity and CMV serostatus were compiled alongside the repertoire data. A later genetic analysis took genome-wide SNP genotypes for about 55% of the 666 donors and used that subset as a discovery cohort. Every discovery cohort repertoire had been produced on one sequencing platform. Class I and class II HLA loci were covered by the typing at four-digit resolution. The number of donors typed differed by locus, with about 629-640 for A, B, C, DRB1 and DQB1, about 500 for DQA1, over 600 for DPA1, and 472 for DPB1. About five DR-DQ haplotypes were handled as single units for association and clustering because linkage in the cohort was strong. Among 300 to 500 genotyped donors of the cohort, an average of around 220,000 unique TCR beta nucleotide sequences was sequenced per donor, of which about 19% were non-productive. The paper as a whole reports these results and caveats: The presence/absence analyses assumed that sequencing depth was roughly uniform across donors, and that assumption may not be true. According to the authors, the approach could potentially be generalized to other disease states and immunological phenotypes. When HLA alleles, especially DR and DQ, strongly co-occurred, attributing TCR associations to individual alleles was difficult. Compared with the 666-donor mean, donors in an Asian-associated ancestry cluster had fewer N-insertions in productive TCRs, according to a later genetic analysis. A later genetic analysis associated a missense DCLRE1C variant with V-gene and J-gene trimming of TCR beta chains, and an independent cohort replicated the association. The study listed 170 or so TCR beta chains as associated with cytomegalovirus. In both the original and validation cohorts, the classifier was reported to diagnose cytomegalovirus status with high specificity and sensitivity. Specific HLA alleles were associated with 15,000 to 20,000 TCR beta sequences at a false discovery rate of 0.05 in a later analysis. The cohort was sequenced for TCR beta chains only, and without alpha or paired-chain data the features that could be detected were limited. According to a later analysis, most CMV-associated TCR beta chains appeared to be HLA-restricted, and the HLA associations seemed to be driven largely by CMV exposure. A cluster of highly shared sequence variants was judged likely to represent a technical artifact of the sequencing pipeline. A further reported finding was that TCR beta sequences accurately predicted the HLA-A and HLA-B alleles for most subjects in the first cohort. Because counts were too low, seventeen rarely observed V segments, including chromosome 9 orphons, were excluded from the earlier analysis of around 640 of the donors. Three of the identified cytomegalovirus-associated TCR beta chains were confirmed in vitro to be specific for cytomegalovirus antigens. In a later analysis, several top co-occurrence clusters were reported to appear linked to parvovirus B19, influenza, CMV and Epstein-Barr virus. Compared with equally common non-associated chains, HLA-associated TCR beta chains in a later analysis were more clonally expanded and had lower generation probabilities. Broadly in line with IMGT annotations, most TCR beta V segments showed up in productive rearrangements about 87% or about 30% of the time in an earlier analysis of 587 of the donors. The 87-base-pair reads could not distinguish some IMGT-functional V segments, including TRBV6-2 and TRBV6-3, so those segments were excluded. Because HLA typing was missing for some donors at each locus, association tests included only the typed subset. Correlated functional status among segregating V segments might reflect linkage disequilibrium, but an unknown experimental factor could not be ruled out. Across donors, most TCR sequences were observed very rarely, whereas some public TCRs were present in many individuals. In a later analysis, the rate of TCR association differed among HLA loci, with DRB1 alleles having the most associated TCRs and HLA-C alleles having the fewest. For the cohort, immune exposure information was limited to CMV serostatus.

The cohort was made up of several hundred healthy bone marrow donors. Cohort members were all nominally healthy when sampled, although unrecorded immune exposures were likely present. The donor was CMV seronegative and belonged to the group of under 400 seronegative cohort members. A peripheral blood sample was collected from each donor, and TCR beta sequencing was performed on peripheral blood mononuclear cells. The Qiagen DNeasy Blood Extraction Kit was used to extract genomic DNA from the blood cell samples. Libraries were constructed by the immunoSEQ multiplex PCR assay. For the multiplex PCR, a mixture combining 60 forward primers for TCR Vbeta segments and 13 reverse primers for TCR Jbeta segments was used. The CDR3 region of rearranged TCR beta genes was amplified from genomic DNA by a multiplex PCR assay. The amplified TCR beta libraries were sequenced on the Illumina HiSeq System as 87-base-pair reads. Regarding the original processing steps: A later analysis tallied tens of millions of unique TCR beta chains across the 600 to 700 repertoires, and some 10 million of those chains were shared by two or more donors. A nearest-neighbor algorithm error-corrected the raw reads and collapsed the reads into unique sequences, merging closely related sequences to remove PCR and sequencing errors. V, D and J gene segments were assigned by aligning CDR3 sequences to IMGT reference sequences. For a sequence to be retained, a match of at least six nucleotides to both a V gene segment and a J gene segment was required. Rearrangements were called productive when the CDR3 lacked stop codons and stayed in frame with V and J; all others were non-productive. CDR3 was defined according to IMGT convention as the region running from the second conserved V-encoded cysteine to the conserved J-encoded phenylalanine. The earlier analysis of about 620 of the donors excluded sequences that lacked an unambiguous match to a single V gene segment. In an earlier analysis of around 600 of the donors, V segments were called functional above 56.7% productive rearrangements and were called segregating when the between-donor standard deviation exceeded 5%. A statistical classification framework was built to diagnose cytomegalovirus status from the catalog of TCR beta chain sequences. A later analysis assigned V and J genes by comparing TCR nucleotide sequences with IMGT/GENE-DB human TR gene sequences. Using the TCRdist pipeline, a later analysis assigned CDR3 sequences along with most-parsimonious VDJ recombination scenarios. In a later analysis, every TCR beta chain was defined by the combination of its CDR3 amino acid sequence and its V-gene family, and reads without a unique V-gene family were dropped. A later analysis removed 550 to 650 highly shared, low-generation-probability nucleotide sequences to deal with suspected cross-contamination and a sequencing artifact. A later analysis calculated a clonal expansion index for each public chain from normalized within-repertoire ranks of inferred template counts. In a later analysis, generation probabilities were computed using a VDJ recombination model fitted to out-of-frame rearrangements, and the results were checked against IGoR. A later analysis scored TCR-TCR, TCR-HLA and TCR-CMV co-occurrence with hypergeometric tests, applying a repertoire-size bias correction to TCR pairs. A later analysis estimated false discovery rates by permuting HLA or CMV assignments 20 times. A later analysis grouped co-occurring TCRs with DBSCAN, adding TCRdist sequence similarity when clustering within HLA-allele-positive subsets. Repertoires with fewer than 30,000 or more than 120,000 public chains were left out of co-occurrence clustering, as were five repertoires with anomalous nucleotide sharing. The immuneACCESS repertoire file appears here via TCRdb, limited to in-frame rearrangements. These files lack a portion of the clones; in checked studies, under half of the deficit traces to unresolved V genes, and the cause of the others is not known. The V and J calls and the clone size are those of that table, but D and trimming were determined from the DNA. The sample records some 98,000 clones, around 68% of which are singletons. The ten largest clones represent 2% to 2.5% of the sample.

The germline V gene (reference sequence) supplies CDR1 LNHDA and CDR2 SQIVND. Taken from cysteine to phenylalanine, the CDR3 has 16 residues. Only the CDR3 DNA stays, 48 bases, in frame from base 1. V drops 5 bases and J drops 1 base, leaving 15 bases in between. This chain joins TRBV19 to TRBJ2-4; the D segment could be TRBD1, given 5 matching bases. The sample consisted of PBMCs. The TCR comes from a man aged 50 to 60 in good health and CMV-seronegative. CDR3 region: CASSVQGNMAKNIQYF. The base sequence is TGTGCCAGTAGTGTTCAGGGTAATATGGCCAAAAACATTCAGTACTTC.